This T cell receptor beta chain was found in a study of CD4+ T cells in melanoma. Study-level findings and limits: Reportedly, melanoma neoantigen-specific CD4+ T cells showed varied differentiation states.

For this clone: The antigen is undetermined.

The germline V and J ends were trimmed by 0 bases and 6 bases, with 7 bases remaining between them. Germline CDR1 and CDR2: SGHDT and YYEEEE. This CDR3 is 14 amino acids long. Assay used: immunoSEQ multiplex PCR; TCRdb lists only in-frame clones, some missing. The sample includes roughly 50,000 clones, 89% of them seen just once. Material for sequencing was peripheral blood. The chain couples TRBV5-6 to TRBJ1-6, with D uncertain. The TCR was taken from a human donor with melanoma. The CDR3 region has the DNA TGTGCCAGCAGCTTGGCCACCAGTAATTCACCCCTCCACTTT. Its translation: CASSLATSNSPLHF. The full variable domain, with the rest looked up from reference TRBV5-6 and TRBJ1-6, is DAGVTQSPTHLIKTRGQQVTLRCSPKSGHDTVSWYQQALGQGPQFIFQYYEEEERQRGNFPDRFSGHQFPNYSSELNVNALLLGDSALYLCASSLATSNSPLHFGNGTRLTVT.